This T cell receptor beta chain was profiled in a study of beta chain features in type 1 diabetes. Study summary: Patients shared similar age, gender and cell yields with healthy donors. Study outcomes and limitations: It was among patients, rather than healthy donors, that naive, central memory and Treg TCRB repertoires appeared more similar.

This clone is judged medium-sized. Its cognate antigen is unknown. The same CDR3 can be traced to other DNA sequences in this sample. Reverse transcription of all isolated RNA meant that expressed TCRB transcripts were sequenced. Measured with immunoSEQ multiplex PCR; TCRdb has only the in-frame clones, and not every one. The table lists a few hundred thousand clones, around 26% of them singletons. The V gene lost 4 bases and the J gene lost 1 base, with 11 bases spanning the gap. CDR3 length equals 14 residues. The germline CDR1 and CDR2 sequences are SGHTA and FQGNSA. The sequence was obtained from a young man in good health. The J gene is TRBJ2-7, the V gene TRBV7-2, with D perhaps matching TRBD1 (6 bases). The sequenced sample was central memory CD4+ T cells from blood. The CDR3 sequence: CASSSNRASYEQYF. Written as DNA, the CDR3 is TGTGCCAGCAGCTCCAACAGGGCTTCCTACGAGCAGTACTTC.